A single sample is the source of the 24 T cell receptor beta chains below, sequenced in a study of cytomegalovirus exposure and HLA in healthy donors. PCR primers comprised 60 Vbeta and 13 Jbeta primers. Profiled with immunoSEQ multiplex PCR; TCRdb holds only in-frame clones, not every one. The repertoire holds 120,000 or so clones, around 70% seen once, with around 4% in the top ten. The sequencing sample was made of PBMCs. The receptors shown here come from a woman aged 40 to 50 in good health and CMV-seronegative.

This clone showed up just once. This chain uses TRBV6-5 with TRBJ2-5, with 11 bases aligning to TRBD2. The DNA matches TRBJ2-7 better at its end, which makes the J call doubtful. CDR1 MNHEY and CDR2 SVGAGI come from the germline V gene. CDR3 size: 15 residues. DNA of the CDR3: TGTGCCAGCAGCACCCCGGGACTAGCGGCCTACGAGCAGTACTTC. Protein product: CASSTPGLAAYEQYF.

The chain combines TRBV19 with TRBJ2-1, with TRBD2 matching over 15 bases. Germline V gene lookup returns CDR1 LNHDA and CDR2 SQIVND (reference sequence). J lost 7 bases, V lost 1 base, and 17 bases had no gene match. The CDR3 totals 21 residues. CDR3 DNA: TGTGCCAGTAGTATAGGTCGGACTAGCGGGAGGGCATTCCTATTACGGAATGAGCAGTTCTTC. Protein sequence: CASSIGRTSGRAFLLRNEQFF. The entire variable domain, with the rest obtained from reference TRBV19 and TRBJ2-1, is as follows: DGGITQSPKYLFRKEGQNVTLSCEQNLNHDAMYWYRQDPGQGLRLIYYSQIVNDFQKGDIAEGYSVSREKKESFPLTVTSAQKNPTAFYLCASSIGRTSGRAFLLRNEQFFGPGTRLTVL.

This chain links TRBV5-6 with TRBJ2-5, with TRBD2 matching over 12 bases. CDR3 length: 14 residues. Germline V gives CDR1 SGHDT, CDR2 YYEEEE. V trimming: 2 bases; J trimming: 4 bases; junction bases outside the gene matches: 0. The CDR3 spells CASSLLAGGETQYF. The CDR3 DNA is TGTGCCAGCAGCTTACTAGCGGGAGGAGAGACCCAGTACTTC. Combining the CDR3 with reference TRBV5-6 and TRBJ2-5 gives the whole variable domain DAGVTQSPTHLIKTRGQQVTLRCSPKSGHDTVSWYQQALGQGPQFIFQYYEEEERQRGNFPDRFSGHQFPNYSSELNVNALLLGDSALYLCASSLLAGGETQYFGPGTRLLVL.

J is TRBJ2-3 and V is TRBV19, with TRBD2 identical over 13 bases. CDR1 LNHDA and CDR2 SQIVND come from the germline V gene (reference sequence). The CDR3 contains 18 residues. V was clipped by 5 bases and J by 7 bases; unmatched bases: 15. The CDR3 is CASSLWTSGGRGFNTQYF. The CDR3 DNA reads as TGTGCCAGTAGTCTCTGGACTAGCGGGGGCCGAGGGTTTAATACGCAGTATTTT.

The genes are TRBV19 and TRBJ1-1; 8 positions match TRBD1. J lost 0 bases, V lost 4 bases, and 13 bases had no gene match. The CDR3 extends over 18 amino acids. Germline CDR1 LNHDA, CDR2 SQIVND (reference sequence). The CDR3, as DNA: TGTGCCAGTAGTACCCAGGGGGCGAACCTCATAATGAACACTGAAGCTTTCTTT. Its translation is CASSTQGANLIMNTEAFF.

The chain couples TRBV28 to TRBJ2-7; 8 bases fit TRBD1. With V trimmed by 2 bases and J by 2 bases, 11 bases remained unmatched. Germline V gene data show CDR1 as MDHEN and CDR2 as SYDVKM. This CDR3 is 17 amino acids long. The CDR3 DNA is TGTGCCAGCAGTTTAAGGACAGGGAACCGACAACCCTACGAGCAGTACTTC. Its translation is CASSLRTGNRQPYEQYF.

This chain joins TRBV7-2 and TRBJ1-2, with D maybe TRBD1 (6 bases). CDR3 size: 13 residues. Germline V CDR1 and CDR2: SGHTA, FQGNSA. V lost 5 bases and J lost 8, with 15 bases in between. CDR3 in DNA: TGTGCCAGCAGCGCCGATGCGGGGGCGGGCTACACCTTC. Translating it yields CASSADAGAGYTF.

This sequence joins TRBV28 and TRBJ2-7; 7 bases match TRBD1. The CDR3 length is 15 residues. The germline CDR1 and CDR2 sequences are MDHEN and SYDVKM. Unmatched junction bases numbered 7, after V lost 3 bases and J lost 2 bases. In DNA, the CDR3 is TGTGCCAGCAGTTTTTCCTCTGACAGGGCCTACGAGCAGTACTTC. Translating gives CASSFSSDRAYEQYF. Combining the CDR3 with reference TRBV28 and TRBJ2-7 gives the whole variable domain DVKVTQSSRYLVKRTGEKVFLECVQDMDHENMFWYRQDPGLGLRLIYFSYDVKMKEKGDIPEGYSVSREKKERFSLILESASTNQTSMYLCASSFSSDRAYEQYFGPGTRLTVT.

V gene TRBV28 combines with J gene TRBJ2-7, with D perhaps TRBD1 (6 bases). The CDR3 spans 11 residues. Germline CDR1 and CDR2: MDHEN and SYDVKM. V lost 8 bases and J 2 bases, leaving 7 bases between the germline ends. CDR3 amino acids: CASGQPYEQYF. CDR3 bases: TGTGCCAGCGGACAGCCCTACGAGCAGTACTTC.

This rearrangement joins TRBV27 to TRBJ2-7; 7 bases fit TRBD1. This CDR3 has 13 amino acids. Per germline, CDR1 MNHEY and CDR2 SMNVEV (reference sequence). V shed 5 bases and J 3 bases; nucleotides not matched to a gene: 4. CDR3 loop: CASSKNRGYEQYF. In DNA form, the CDR3 reads TGTGCCAGCAGTAAGAACAGGGGCTACGAGCAGTACTTC.

The chain is built from TRBV27 and TRBJ2-5; 11 bases fit TRBD2. The J call is in doubt because the DNA end fits TRBJ2-7 better. This CDR3 is 15 amino acids long. In germline, CDR1 is MNHEY, CDR2 SMNVEV (reference sequence). The CDR3 DNA sequence: TGTGCCAGCAGTCTGGGGACTAGCGGCTCCTACGAGCAGTACTTC. Encoded protein: CASSLGTSGSYEQYF.

The gene calls are TRBV28 and TRBJ2-1; 10 bases match TRBD2. J was trimmed by 9 bases and V by 10 bases; bases with no gene match: 6. The CDR3 is 12 amino acids. Germline V gene lookup returns CDR1 MDHEN and CDR2 SYDVKM. The CDR3 bases are TGTGCCACCTGGGAGCGGGAGGGTGAGCAGTTCTTC. It encodes CATWEREGEQFF.

V usage is TRBV7-3 and J usage is TRBJ1-1, with D uncertain. Per the germline V gene, CDR1 is SGHTA and CDR2 is FQGTGA. The CDR3 loop spans 13 amino acids. V was shortened by 0 bases and J by 6 bases, with 8 bases between the two germline ends. CDR3 in DNA: TGTGCCAGCAGCTTAACTCCCCCTGCTGAAGCTTTCTTT. This sequence encodes CASSLTPPAEAFF. The full variable domain, in which reference TRBV7-3 and TRBJ1-1 provide the parts outside the CDR3, is GAGVSQTPSNKVTEKGKYVELRCDPISGHTALYWYRQSLGQGPEFLIYFQGTGAADDSGLPNDRFFAVRPEGSVSTLKIQRTERGDSAVYLCASSLTPPAEAFFGQGTRLTVV.

This clone was seen only a few times. V usage is TRBV7-3 and J usage is TRBJ2-3, with D hard to call. Trimming stripped 2 bases from V and 0 bases from J, with 9 bases between. The CDR3 extends over 15 amino acids. The germline gives CDR1 SGHTA, CDR2 FQGTGA. CDR3: CASSLEASSTDTQYF. In nucleotides, the CDR3 is TGTGCCAGCAGCTTAGAGGCCAGTAGCACAGATACGCAGTATTTT.

The chain employs TRBV20-1 and TRBJ2-1; 7 bases are a match to TRBD2. The CDR3 consists of 11 residues. Looked up from germline, CDR1 is DFQATT and CDR2 is SNEGSKA (reference sequence). The J segment lost 8 bases and the V segment lost 6 bases, leaving 4 bases of the junction unmatched. The DNA of the CDR3 is TGCAGTGCCGAGCGGGACCATGAGCAGTTCTTC. Encoded protein: CSAERDHEQFF.

This clone has just a few counts. The V call is TRBV28, the J call TRBJ2-7; 11 bases align to TRBD1. The CDR3 sequence is 14 residues long. V trimming: 5 bases; J trimming: 2 bases; junction bases outside the gene matches: 2. Per germline, CDR1 MDHEN and CDR2 SYDVKM. The CDR3 is CASSLGQGAYEQYF. CDR3 DNA sequence: TGTGCCAGCAGTCTGGGACAGGGGGCCTACGAGCAGTACTTC.

This clone showed up just a few times. V usage is TRBV4-3 and J usage is TRBJ1-3; D not certain. The CDR3 contains 16 residues. Germline CDR1 reads LGHNA; CDR2 reads YSLEER. Between the trimmed V and J ends, which lost 1 base and 0 bases, there was a span of 10 bases. In DNA form, the CDR3 reads TGCGCCAGCAGCCAAGGGCCCCGTAACTCTGGAAACACCATATATTTT. Its translation: CASSQGPRNSGNTIYF.

The rearrangement uses TRBV28 and TRBJ2-5; 13 bases are shared with TRBD2. The J call is doubtful: the DNA matches TRBJ2-7 better. Germline values: CDR1 MDHEN, CDR2 SYDVKM. The CDR3 is 18 amino acids. Here the CDR3 DNA reads TGTGCCAGCCGCGGTGGGACTAGCGGGAACAGCAGGTCCTACGAGCAGTACTTC. Its translation is CASRGGTSGNSRSYEQYF.

In this sample, this clone turned up once. The chain uses TRBV4-3 and TRBJ2-2, with 13 bases that match TRBD2. V shed 0 bases, J shed 9 bases, and the junction held 13 bases outside the gene matches. This CDR3 has 19 residues. Germline loops: CDR1 LGHNA, CDR2 YSLEER. In nucleotides, the CDR3 is TGCGCCAGCAGCCAAGATGGAGCACTAGCGGGGGGGCTAGGCCGGGAGCTGTTTTTT. Translating it yields CASSQDGALAGGLGRELFF.

The chain recombines TRBV13 with TRBJ2-2, with a possible D match to TRBD1 (5 bases). CDR1 is PRHDT, CDR2 FYEKMQ, per germline (reference sequence). This CDR3 is 16 amino acids long. The ends were cut back, 4 bases at V and 7 bases at J, with 19 bases in the middle. The CDR3 sequence is CASSSALGAGIGELFF. Written as DNA, the CDR3 is TGTGCCAGCAGCTCGGCGTTAGGGGCAGGGATCGGGGAGCTGTTTTTT.

The rearrangement links TRBV11-2 to TRBJ2-3; TRBD2 matches at 12 bases. V dropped 5 bases and J dropped 0; count of bases not matched to a gene: 3. Germline V gene data show CDR1 as SGHAT and CDR2 as FQNNGV. The CDR3 extends over 16 amino acids. CDR3 nucleotides: TGTGCCAGCAGCCAAGGGACTAGCGGGAGCACAGATACGCAGTATTTT. Translation: CASSQGTSGSTDTQYF.

This sequence joins TRBV2 and TRBJ1-2; 9 bases fit TRBD1. J was trimmed by 7 bases and V by 2 bases; bases with no gene match: 11. Germline assignment: CDR1 SNHLY and CDR2 FYNNEI. The CDR3 runs 16 residues. The DNA for the CDR3 is TGTGCCAGCAGTGAAATTCGGACAGGGGCGGGAACTGGCTACACCTTC. Protein: CASSEIRTGAGTGYTF.

The chain links TRBV7-2 to TRBJ2-7; possible D gene TRBD1, 5 bases. Germline CDR1 SGHTA, CDR2 FQGNSA. The CDR3 loop spans 13 amino acids. The V end lost 5 bases, the J end lost 1 base, and 9 bases lay between the germline ends. The CDR3 DNA reads as TGTGCCAGCAGCGTCCCAGGGTCCTACGAGCAGTACTTC. Its protein product is CASSVPGSYEQYF.

The chain combines TRBV28 with TRBJ2-3; the match to TRBD2 covers 8 bases. J was trimmed by 0 bases and V by 4 bases; bases with no gene match: 3. The CDR3 runs 15 residues. Per the germline V gene, CDR1 is MDHEN and CDR2 is SYDVKM. This CDR3 is CASSSRGGSTDTQYF. The DNA of the CDR3 is TGTGCCAGCAGTTCTCGGGGGGGAAGCACAGATACGCAGTATTTT.